This TCR beta chain was retrieved from a study of blood T cell repertoires in COVID-19. TCRdb keeps only in-frame clones here, not all; method: immunoSEQ multiplex PCR. The profile shows roughly 87,000 clones, about 78% of them singletons. The germline V and J ends were trimmed by 2 bases and 4 bases, with 20 bases remaining between them. Germline V gene data show CDR1 as LGHDT and CDR2 as YNNKEL (reference sequence). This CDR3 spans 18 amino acids. The chain carries TRBV3-1 (or the pseudogene TRBV3-2) and TRBJ2-2, with unresolved D. The TCR comes from a woman aged 80 or over with acute or convalescent COVID-19. The specimen was peripheral blood. CDR3 amino acids: CASSQRLFDWRLTGELFF. The CDR3, as DNA: TGTGCCAGCAGCCAACGACTTTTCGACTGGCGTCTCACCGGGGAGCTGTTTTTT.